One sample yielded the 15 T cell receptor beta chains listed below, sequenced in a study of Ad26.COV2.S vaccination and SARS-CoV-2 variants. Treatment reported: 15 to 20 received Ad26.COV2.S at low or high dose, single or two shots; several received placebo; per-sample allocation not given. Samples analyzed were those drawn on day 63 after the first vaccine or placebo injection. Measured with immunoSEQ multiplex PCR; TCRdb has only the in-frame clones, and not every one. The data contain 330,000 or so clones, roughly 90% of them singletons. The starting material was peripheral blood, obtained in a trial of Ad26.COV2.S vaccine versus placebo. Receptors were obtained from a person aged 18-60 years who received the Ad26.COV2.S COVID-19 vaccine or a placebo.

This clone was recorded only once. DNA for the CDR3: TGCGCCAGCAGCAAGGACATTTACTCCTACGAGCAGTACTTC. It specifies CASSKDIYSYEQYF. The chain links TRBV5-1 to TRBJ2-7; D is possibly TRBD1 (5 bases). Germline V gene data show CDR1 as SGHRS and CDR2 as YFSETQ. The CDR3 has 14 amino acids. The germline V and J ends were trimmed by 4 bases and 0 bases, with 11 bases remaining between them.

This clone was found once. The J gene is TRBJ2-5, the V gene TRBV4-3; 7 bases agree with TRBD1. The CDR3 extends over 20 amino acids. Germline CDR1 is LGHNA and CDR2 is YSLEER. V dropped 0 bases and J dropped 2; count of bases not matched to a gene: 18. Here the CDR3 DNA reads TGCGCCAGCAGCCAAGATGAATTCGTCAGACAGGGAGTGAGTCAAGAGACCCAGTACTTC. As protein: CASSQDEFVRQGVSQETQYF.

This chain uses TRBV12-5 with TRBJ1-1; D is undetermined. This CDR3 spans 15 amino acids. Deletions cut 2 bases from V and 0 bases from J, with 10 bases between. Germline-derived CDR1 and CDR2 are LGHNT and FRNRAP. CDR3 nucleotides: TGTGCTAGTGGTTTGAAAGTGAGGATGAACACTGAAGCTTTCTTT. Translation gives CASGLKVRMNTEAFF.

The chain recombines TRBV2 with TRBJ1-2; possibly TRBD1 for D (6 bases). The CDR3 is 14 amino acids. Germline CDR1 is SNHLY and CDR2 is FYNNEI. The V end was cut by 6 bases, the J end by 5 bases, with 16 bases between. CDR3 sequence reads: CASSAEGGRYGYTF. CDR3 in DNA: TGTGCCAGCAGCGCCGAGGGGGGGAGATATGGCTACACCTTC.

This chain joins TRBV27 and TRBJ1-5; 8 positions match TRBD1. Germline V gene sequence: CDR1 MNHEY, CDR2 SMNVEV (reference sequence). The CDR3 totals 14 residues. The J segment lost 2 bases and the V segment lost 6 bases, leaving 3 bases of the junction unmatched. CDR3 DNA sequence: TGTGCCAGCAGGCAGACAGGGGGCAATCAGCCCCAGCATTTT. It is translated as CASRQTGGNQPQHF.

The chain has TRBV7-9 and TRBJ2-5; D call uncertain. The CDR3 has 14 residues. With 5 bases removed from V and 4 bases from J, the gap between germline ends came to 14 bases. From germline, CDR1 is SEHNR and CDR2 FQNEAQ (reference sequence). The CDR3 bases are TGTGCCAGCAGCAGAAGCGTGGTAGGAGAGACCCAGTACTTC. As protein: CASSRSVVGETQYF.

V is TRBV7-9 and J is TRBJ1-1, with D hard to call. The germline CDR1 and CDR2 sequences are SEHNR and FQNEAQ (reference sequence). With 2 bases removed from V and 2 bases from J, the gap between germline ends came to 9 bases. CDR3 length equals 14 residues. The chain's CDR3 is CASSLIGPNTEAFF. The CDR3 DNA reads TGTGCCAGCAGCTTAATAGGGCCCAACACTGAAGCTTTCTTT.

The chain links TRBV5-6 to TRBJ1-2; 7 bases match TRBD1. V trimming: 2 bases; J trimming: 4 bases; junction bases outside the gene matches: 5. In germline, CDR1 is SGHDT, CDR2 YYEEEE. The CDR3 loop spans 14 amino acids. CDR3 DNA: TGTGCCAGCAGCTTCCGGGGACAGACCTATGGCTACACCTTC. This gives the protein CASSFRGQTYGYTF.

This clone was seen just once. V and J are TRBV5-1 and TRBJ1-6, with D maybe TRBD1 (6 bases). V shed 0 bases and J shed 11 bases, with 15 bases lying between them. Germline CDR1 and CDR2: SGHRS and YFSETQ. The CDR3 runs 15 residues. The CDR3, as DNA: TGCGCCAGCAGCTTGGTGCCGGACAGTATGGCACCCCTCCACTTT. This gives the protein CASSLVPDSMAPLHF.

This chain uses TRBV20-1 with TRBJ1-1; D may be TRBD1 (6 bases). The CDR3 runs 11 residues. Between the trimmed V and J ends, which lost 3 bases and 6 bases, there was a span of 8 bases. CDR1 DFQATT and CDR2 SNEGSKA come from the germline V gene (reference sequence). CDR3 in amino acids: CSARTGPEAFF. DNA for the CDR3: TGCAGTGCTAGGACAGGTCCTGAAGCTTTCTTT.

J is TRBJ1-5 and V is TRBV7-2; D uncertain. The germline V gene has CDR1 SGHTA and CDR2 FQGNSA. There are 15 residues in the CDR3. V lost 3 bases and J lost 5, with 14 bases in between. CDR3 bases: TGTGCCAGCAGCTTTCGGGTTGGTAGTGATCAGCCCCAGCATTTT. This gives the protein CASSFRVGSDQPQHF.

This chain links TRBV25-1 with TRBJ2-5; no definite D call. Looked up from germline, CDR1 is MGHDK and CDR2 is SYGVNS. CDR3 length equals 12 residues. With 5 bases removed from V and 2 bases from J, the gap between germline ends came to 6 bases. CDR3: CASSMGQETQYF. In nucleotides, the CDR3 is TGTGCCAGCAGTATGGGGCAAGAGACCCAGTACTTC.

The chain is built from TRBV6-5 and TRBJ2-2; D gene ambiguous. This CDR3 is 15 amino acids long. V lost 10 bases, J lost 1 base, and 16 bases lay in between. Germline CDR1 reads MNHEY; CDR2 reads SVGAGI. The CDR3 coding sequence is TGTGCCATCCACCCGACCGACATGAACACCGGGGAGCTGTTTTTT. Translating gives CAIHPTDMNTGELFF.

This clone was observed a single time. The rearrangement links TRBV10-1 to TRBJ2-7; D might be TRBD1 (6 bases). CDR1 and CDR2 from the germline V gene are WNHNN and SYGVQD (reference sequence). The V gene lost 4 bases and the J gene lost 5 bases, with 18 bases spanning the gap. The length of the CDR3 is 15 residues. The CDR3 nucleotides are TGCGCCAGCAGTGGGCCACAGGGACGAGATAACGAGCAGTACTTC. Amino acids: CASSGPQGRDNEQYF.

The J gene is TRBJ1-1, the V gene TRBV25-1, with TRBD1 identical over 7 bases. Germline CDR1 and CDR2: MGHDK and SYGVNS. CDR3 length: 15 residues. V lost 6 bases, J lost 5 bases, and 12 bases stayed unmatched. In DNA form, the CDR3 reads TGTGCCAGCAGCGGGGGGACAGATGGGTGGACTGAAGCTTTCTTT. This codes for CASSGGTDGWTEAFF.